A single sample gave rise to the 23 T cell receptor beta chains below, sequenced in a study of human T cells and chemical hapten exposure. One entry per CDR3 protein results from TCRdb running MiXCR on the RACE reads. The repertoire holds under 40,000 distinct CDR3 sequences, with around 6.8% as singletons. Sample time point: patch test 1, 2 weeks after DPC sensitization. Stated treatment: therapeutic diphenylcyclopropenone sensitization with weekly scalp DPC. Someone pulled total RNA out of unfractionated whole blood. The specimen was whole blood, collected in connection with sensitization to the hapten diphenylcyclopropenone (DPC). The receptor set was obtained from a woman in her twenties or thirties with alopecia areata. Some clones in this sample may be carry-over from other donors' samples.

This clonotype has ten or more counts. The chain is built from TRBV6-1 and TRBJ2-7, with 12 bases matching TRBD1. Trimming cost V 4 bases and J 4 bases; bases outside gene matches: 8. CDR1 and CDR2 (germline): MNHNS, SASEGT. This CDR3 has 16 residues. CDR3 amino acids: CASSVLGQGAVYEQYF. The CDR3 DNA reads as TGTGCCAGCAGTGTTCTGGGACAGGGGGCGGTTTACGAGCAGTACTTC.

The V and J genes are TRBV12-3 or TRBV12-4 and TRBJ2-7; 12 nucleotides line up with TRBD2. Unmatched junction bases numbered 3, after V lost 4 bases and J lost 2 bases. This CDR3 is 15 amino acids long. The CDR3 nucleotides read TGTGCCAGCAGTTCCCTAGCGGGGGGGGCCTACGAGCAGTACTTC. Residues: CASSSLAGGAYEQYF.

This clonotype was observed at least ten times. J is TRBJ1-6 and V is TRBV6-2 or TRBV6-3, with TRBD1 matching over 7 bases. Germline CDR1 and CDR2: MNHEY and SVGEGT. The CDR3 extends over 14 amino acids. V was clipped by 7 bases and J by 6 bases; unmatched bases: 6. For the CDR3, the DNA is TGTGCCAGCAACCCGACAGGGATTAATTCACCCCTCCACTTT. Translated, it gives CASNPTGINSPLHF.

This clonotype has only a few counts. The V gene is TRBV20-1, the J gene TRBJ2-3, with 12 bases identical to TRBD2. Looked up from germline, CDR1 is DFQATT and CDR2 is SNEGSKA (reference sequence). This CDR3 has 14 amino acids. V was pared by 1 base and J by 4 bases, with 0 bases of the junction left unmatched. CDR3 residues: CSARGLAGADTQYF. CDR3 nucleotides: TGCAGTGCTAGAGGACTAGCGGGGGCAGATACGCAGTATTTT.

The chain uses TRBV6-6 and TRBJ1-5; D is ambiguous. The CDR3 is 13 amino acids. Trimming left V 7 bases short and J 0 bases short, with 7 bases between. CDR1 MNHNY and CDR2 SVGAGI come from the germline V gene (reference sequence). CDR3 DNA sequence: TGTGCCAGCACCGATTCTAGCAATCAGCCCCAGCATTTT. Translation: CASTDSSNQPQHF.

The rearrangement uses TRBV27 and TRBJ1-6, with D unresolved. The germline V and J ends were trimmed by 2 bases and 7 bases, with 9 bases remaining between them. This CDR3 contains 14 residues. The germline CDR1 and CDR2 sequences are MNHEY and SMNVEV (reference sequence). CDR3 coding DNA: TGTGCCAGCAGTTTACGGCAGTTAAATTCACCCCTCCACTTT. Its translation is CASSLRQLNSPLHF.

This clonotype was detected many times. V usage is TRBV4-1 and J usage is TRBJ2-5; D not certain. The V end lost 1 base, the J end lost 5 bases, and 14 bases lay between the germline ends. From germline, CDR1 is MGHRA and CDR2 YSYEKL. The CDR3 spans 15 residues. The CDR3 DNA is TGCGCCAGCAGCCAAGGGAACCCAGGTGGGGAGACCCAGTACTTC. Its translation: CASSQGNPGGETQYF.

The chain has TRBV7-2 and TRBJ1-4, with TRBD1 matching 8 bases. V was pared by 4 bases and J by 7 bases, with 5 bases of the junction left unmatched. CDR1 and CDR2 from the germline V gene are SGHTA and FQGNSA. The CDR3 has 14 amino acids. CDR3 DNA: TGTGCCAGCAGCTCGGACAGGGATCGTGAAAAACTGTTTTTT. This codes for CASSSDRDREKLFF.

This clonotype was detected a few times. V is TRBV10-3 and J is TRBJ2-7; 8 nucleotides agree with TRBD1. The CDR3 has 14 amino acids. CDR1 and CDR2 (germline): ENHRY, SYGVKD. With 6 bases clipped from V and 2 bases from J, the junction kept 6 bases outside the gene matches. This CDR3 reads CAISEGTGTYEQYF. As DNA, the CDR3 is TGTGCCATCAGCGAAGGGACAGGAACCTACGAGCAGTACTTC.

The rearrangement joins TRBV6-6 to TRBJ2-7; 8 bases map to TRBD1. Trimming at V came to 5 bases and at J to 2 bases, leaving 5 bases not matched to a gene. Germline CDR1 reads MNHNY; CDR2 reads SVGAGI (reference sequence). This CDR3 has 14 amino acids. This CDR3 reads CASSPRTGPYEQYF. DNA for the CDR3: TGTGCCAGCAGTCCCCGGACAGGGCCCTACGAGCAGTACTTC.

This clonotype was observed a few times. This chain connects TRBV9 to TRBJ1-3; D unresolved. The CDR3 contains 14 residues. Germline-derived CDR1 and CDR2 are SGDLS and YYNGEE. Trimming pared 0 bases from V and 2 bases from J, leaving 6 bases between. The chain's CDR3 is CASSVGSTGNTIYF. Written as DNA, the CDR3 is TGTGCCAGCAGCGTAGGGTCTACTGGAAACACCATATATTTT.

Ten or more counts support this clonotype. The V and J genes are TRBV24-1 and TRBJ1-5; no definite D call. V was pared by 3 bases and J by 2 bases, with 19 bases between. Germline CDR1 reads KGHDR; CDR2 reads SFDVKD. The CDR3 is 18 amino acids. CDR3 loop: CATSDGSISTVGNQPQHF. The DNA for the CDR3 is TGTGCCACCAGTGATGGTTCCATTTCCACCGTCGGCAATCAGCCCCAGCATTTT.

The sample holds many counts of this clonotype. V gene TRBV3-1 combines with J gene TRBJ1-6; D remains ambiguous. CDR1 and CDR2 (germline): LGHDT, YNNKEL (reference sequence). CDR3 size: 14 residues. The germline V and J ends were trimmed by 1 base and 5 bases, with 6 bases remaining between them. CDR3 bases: TGTGCCAGCAGCCAAGGTCAAGATAATTCACCCCTCCACTTT. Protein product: CASSQGQDNSPLHF.

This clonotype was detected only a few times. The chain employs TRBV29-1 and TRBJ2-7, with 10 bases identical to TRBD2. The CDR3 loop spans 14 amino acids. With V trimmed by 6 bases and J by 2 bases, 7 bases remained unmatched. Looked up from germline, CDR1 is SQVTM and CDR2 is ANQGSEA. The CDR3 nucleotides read TGCAGCGTCGCTTTAGCGGGGGGCGCCTACGAGCAGTACTTC. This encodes CSVALAGGAYEQYF.

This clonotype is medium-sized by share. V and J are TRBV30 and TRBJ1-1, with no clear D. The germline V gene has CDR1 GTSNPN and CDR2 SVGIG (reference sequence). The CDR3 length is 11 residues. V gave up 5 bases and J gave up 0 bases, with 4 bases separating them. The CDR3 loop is CAWFMNTEAFF. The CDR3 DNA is TGTGCCTGGTTCATGAACACTGAAGCTTTCTTT.

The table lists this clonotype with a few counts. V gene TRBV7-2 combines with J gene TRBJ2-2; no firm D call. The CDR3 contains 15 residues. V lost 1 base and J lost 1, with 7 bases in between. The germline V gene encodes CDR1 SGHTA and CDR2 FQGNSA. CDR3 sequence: CASSLDQRNTGELFF. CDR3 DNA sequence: TGTGCCAGCAGCTTAGACCAGCGGAACACCGGGGAGCTGTTTTTT.

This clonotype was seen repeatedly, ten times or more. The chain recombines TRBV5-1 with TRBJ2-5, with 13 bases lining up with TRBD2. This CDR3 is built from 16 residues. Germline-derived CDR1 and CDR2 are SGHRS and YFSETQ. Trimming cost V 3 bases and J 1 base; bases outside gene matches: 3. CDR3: CASSSGLAGAQETQYF. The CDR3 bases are TGCGCCAGCAGCTCAGGACTAGCGGGGGCCCAAGAGACCCAGTACTTC.

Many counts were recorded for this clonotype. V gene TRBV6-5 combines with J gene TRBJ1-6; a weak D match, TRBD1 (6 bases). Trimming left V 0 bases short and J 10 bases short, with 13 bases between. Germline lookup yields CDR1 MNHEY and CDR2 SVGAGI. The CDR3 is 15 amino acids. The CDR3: CASSYSSSGGSPLHF. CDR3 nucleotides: TGTGCCAGCAGTTACTCCTCTTCCGGGGGCTCACCCCTCCACTTT.

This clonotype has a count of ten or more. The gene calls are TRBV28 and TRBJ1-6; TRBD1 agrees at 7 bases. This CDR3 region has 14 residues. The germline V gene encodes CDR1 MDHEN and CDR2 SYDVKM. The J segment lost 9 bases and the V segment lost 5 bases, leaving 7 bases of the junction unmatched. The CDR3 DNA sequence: TGTGCCAGCAGTCAGGGGGGGAAGGGTTCACCCCTCCACTTT. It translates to CASSQGGKGSPLHF.

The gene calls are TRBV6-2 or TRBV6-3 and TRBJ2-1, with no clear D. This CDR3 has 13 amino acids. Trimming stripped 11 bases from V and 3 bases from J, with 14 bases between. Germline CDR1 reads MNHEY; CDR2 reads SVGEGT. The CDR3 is CASGPSNYNEQFF. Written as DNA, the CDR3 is TGTGCCTCCGGCCCCTCCAACTACAATGAGCAGTTCTTC.

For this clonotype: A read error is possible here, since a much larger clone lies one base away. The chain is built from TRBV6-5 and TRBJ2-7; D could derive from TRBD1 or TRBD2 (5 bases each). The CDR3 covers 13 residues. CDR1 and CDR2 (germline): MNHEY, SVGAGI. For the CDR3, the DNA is TGTGCCAGCACCTACGGGGACGGGACCGAGCTGTACTTC. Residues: CASTYGDGTELYF.

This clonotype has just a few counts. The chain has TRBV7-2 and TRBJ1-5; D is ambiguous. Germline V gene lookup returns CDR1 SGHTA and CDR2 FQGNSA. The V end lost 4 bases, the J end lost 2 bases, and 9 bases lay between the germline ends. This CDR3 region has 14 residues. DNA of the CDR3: TGTGCCAGCAGCTCGGTTGTCGGCAATCAGCCCCAGCATTTT. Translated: CASSSVVGNQPQHF.

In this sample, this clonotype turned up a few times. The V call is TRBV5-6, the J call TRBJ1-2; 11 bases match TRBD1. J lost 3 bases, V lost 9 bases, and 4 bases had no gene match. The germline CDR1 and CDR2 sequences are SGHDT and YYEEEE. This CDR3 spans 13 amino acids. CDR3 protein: CATWTGGYYGYTF. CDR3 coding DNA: TGTGCCACCTGGACAGGGGGCTACTATGGCTACACCTTC.